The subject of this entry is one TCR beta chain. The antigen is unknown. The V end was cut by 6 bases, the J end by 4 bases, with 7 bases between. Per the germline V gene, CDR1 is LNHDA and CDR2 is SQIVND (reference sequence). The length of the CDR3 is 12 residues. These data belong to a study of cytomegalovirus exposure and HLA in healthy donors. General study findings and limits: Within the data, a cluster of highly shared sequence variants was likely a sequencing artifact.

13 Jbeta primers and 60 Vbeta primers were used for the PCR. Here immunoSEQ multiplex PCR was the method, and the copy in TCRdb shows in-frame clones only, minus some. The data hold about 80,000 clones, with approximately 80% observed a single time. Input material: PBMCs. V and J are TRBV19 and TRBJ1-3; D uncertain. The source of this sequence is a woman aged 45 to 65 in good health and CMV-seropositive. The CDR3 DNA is TGTGCCAGTAGCCCACTCGGAAACACCATATATTTT. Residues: CASSPLGNTIYF. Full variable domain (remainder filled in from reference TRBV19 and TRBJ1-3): DGGITQSPKYLFRKEGQNVTLSCEQNLNHDAMYWYRQDPGQGLRLIYYSQIVNDFQKGDIAEGYSVSREKKESFPLTVTSAQKNPTAFYLCASSPLGNTIYFGEGSWLTVV.